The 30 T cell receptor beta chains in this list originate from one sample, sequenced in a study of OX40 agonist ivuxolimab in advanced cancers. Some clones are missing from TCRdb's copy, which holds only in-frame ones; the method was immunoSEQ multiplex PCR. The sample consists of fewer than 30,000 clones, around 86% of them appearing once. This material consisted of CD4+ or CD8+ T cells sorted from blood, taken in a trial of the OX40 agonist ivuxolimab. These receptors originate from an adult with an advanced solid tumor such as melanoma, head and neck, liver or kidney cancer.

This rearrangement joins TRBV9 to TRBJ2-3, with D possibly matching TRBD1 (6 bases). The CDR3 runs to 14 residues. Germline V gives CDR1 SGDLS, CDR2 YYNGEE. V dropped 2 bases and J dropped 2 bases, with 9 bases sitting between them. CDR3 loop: CASSVGAVTDTQYF. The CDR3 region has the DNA TGTGCCAGCAGCGTGGGGGCCGTCACAGATACGCAGTATTTT.

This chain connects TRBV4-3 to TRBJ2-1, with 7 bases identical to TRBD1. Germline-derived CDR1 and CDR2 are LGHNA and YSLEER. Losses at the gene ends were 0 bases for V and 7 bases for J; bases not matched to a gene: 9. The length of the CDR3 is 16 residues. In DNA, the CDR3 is TGCGCCAGCAGCCAAGATTACCCCCCGACAGGGAATGAGCAGTTCTTC. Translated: CASSQDYPPTGNEQFF.

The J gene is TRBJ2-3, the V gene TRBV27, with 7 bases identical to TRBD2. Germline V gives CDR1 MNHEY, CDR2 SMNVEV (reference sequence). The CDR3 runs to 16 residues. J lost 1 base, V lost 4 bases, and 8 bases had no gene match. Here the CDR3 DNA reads TGTGCCAGCAGTTCCGAGTTGGGGGGGGGCACAGATACGCAGTATTTT. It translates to CASSSELGGGTDTQYF.

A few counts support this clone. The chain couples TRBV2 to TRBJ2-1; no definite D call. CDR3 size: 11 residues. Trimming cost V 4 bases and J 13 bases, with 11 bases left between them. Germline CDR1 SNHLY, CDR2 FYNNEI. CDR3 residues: CASSVVMGQFF. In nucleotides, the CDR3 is TGTGCCAGCAGTGTAGTTATGGGACAGTTCTTC.

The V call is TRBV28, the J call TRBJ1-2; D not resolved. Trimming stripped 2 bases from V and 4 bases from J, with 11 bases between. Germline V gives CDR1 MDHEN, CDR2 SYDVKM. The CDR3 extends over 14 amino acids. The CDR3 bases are TGTGCCAGCAGTTTACGCGGGGTTTCCTATGGCTACACCTTC. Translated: CASSLRGVSYGYTF.

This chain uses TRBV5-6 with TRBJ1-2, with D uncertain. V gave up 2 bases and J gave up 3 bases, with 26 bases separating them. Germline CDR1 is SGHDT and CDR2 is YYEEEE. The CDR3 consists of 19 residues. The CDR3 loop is CASSLLPGQAVSEHYGYTF. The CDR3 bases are TGTGCCAGCAGCTTACTCCCAGGCCAGGCTGTTTCAGAGCACTATGGCTACACCTTC.

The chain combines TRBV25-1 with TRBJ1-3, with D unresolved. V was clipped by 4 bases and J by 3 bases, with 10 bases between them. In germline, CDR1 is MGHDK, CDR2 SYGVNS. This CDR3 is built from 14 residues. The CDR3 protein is CASSARVNGNTIYF. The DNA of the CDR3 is TGTGCCAGCAGTGCGAGAGTAAATGGAAACACCATATATTTT. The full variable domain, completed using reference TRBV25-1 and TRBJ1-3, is EADIYQTPRYLVIGTGKKITLECSQTMGHDKMYWYQQDPGMELHLIHYSYGVNSTEKGDLSSESTVSRIRTEHFPLTLESARPSHTSQYLCASSARVNGNTIYFGEGSWLTVV.

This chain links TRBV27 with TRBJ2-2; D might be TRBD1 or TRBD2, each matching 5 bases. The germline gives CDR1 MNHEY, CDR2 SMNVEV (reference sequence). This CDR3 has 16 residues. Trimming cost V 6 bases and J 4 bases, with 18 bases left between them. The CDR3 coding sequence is TGTGCCAGCAGGGGCTCCTGGGACGGACCCACCGGGGAGCTGTTTTTT. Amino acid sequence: CASRGSWDGPTGELFF.

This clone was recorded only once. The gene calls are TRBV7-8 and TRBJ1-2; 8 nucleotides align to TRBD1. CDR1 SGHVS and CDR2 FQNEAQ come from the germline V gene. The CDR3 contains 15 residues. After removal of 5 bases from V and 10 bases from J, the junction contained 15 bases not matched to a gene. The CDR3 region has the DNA TGTGCCAGCAGCCCGCGGATAAGGACAGGGCAGGACTACACCTTC. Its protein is CASSPRIRTGQDYTF.

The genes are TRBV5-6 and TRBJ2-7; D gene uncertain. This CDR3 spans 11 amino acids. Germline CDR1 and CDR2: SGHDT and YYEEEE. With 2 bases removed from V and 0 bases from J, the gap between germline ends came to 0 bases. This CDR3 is CASSFSYEQYF. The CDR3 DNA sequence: TGTGCCAGCAGCTTCTCCTACGAGCAGTACTTC.

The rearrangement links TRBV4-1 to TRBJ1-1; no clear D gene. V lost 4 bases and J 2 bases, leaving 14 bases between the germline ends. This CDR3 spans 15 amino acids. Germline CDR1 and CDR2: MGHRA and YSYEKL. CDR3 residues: CASSLTPSGNTEAFF. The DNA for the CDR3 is TGCGCCAGCAGCCTGACCCCAAGCGGTAACACTGAAGCTTTCTTT.

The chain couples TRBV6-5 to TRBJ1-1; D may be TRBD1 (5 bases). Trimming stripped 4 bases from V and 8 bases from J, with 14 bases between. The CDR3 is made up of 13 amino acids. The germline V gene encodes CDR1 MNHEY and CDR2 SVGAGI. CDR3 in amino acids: CASSSSLRTEAFF. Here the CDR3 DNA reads TGTGCCAGCAGTTCATCCCTAAGGACAGAAGCTTTCTTT.

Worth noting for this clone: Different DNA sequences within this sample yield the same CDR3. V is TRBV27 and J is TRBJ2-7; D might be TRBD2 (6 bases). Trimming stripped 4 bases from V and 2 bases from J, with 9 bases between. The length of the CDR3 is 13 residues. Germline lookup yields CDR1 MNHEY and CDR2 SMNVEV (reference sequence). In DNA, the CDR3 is TGTGCCAGCAGTTCCGGGGGTACCTACGAGCAGTACTTC. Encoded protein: CASSSGGTYEQYF.

The CDR3 region has the DNA TGTGCCAGCAGCGACGAACTAGCGGGGGGGCAAGAGACCCAGTACTTC. Residues: CASSDELAGGQETQYF. The genes are TRBV5-4 and TRBJ2-5; 13 bases map to TRBD2. V dropped 4 bases and J dropped 2; count of bases not matched to a gene: 5. Germline CDR1 reads SGHNT; CDR2 reads YYREEE (reference sequence). CDR3 length: 16 residues.

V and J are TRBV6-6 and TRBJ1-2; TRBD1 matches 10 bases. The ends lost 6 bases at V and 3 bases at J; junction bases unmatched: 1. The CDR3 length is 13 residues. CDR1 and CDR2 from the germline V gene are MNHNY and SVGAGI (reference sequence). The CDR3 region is CASRGTGDYGYTF. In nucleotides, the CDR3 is TGTGCCAGCAGGGGGACAGGGGACTATGGCTACACCTTC.

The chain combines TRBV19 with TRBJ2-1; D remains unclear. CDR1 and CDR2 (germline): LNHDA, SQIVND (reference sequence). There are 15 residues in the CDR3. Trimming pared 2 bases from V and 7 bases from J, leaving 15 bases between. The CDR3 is CASSISPIGWNEQFF. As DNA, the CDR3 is TGTGCCAGTAGTATATCGCCTATTGGTTGGAATGAGCAGTTCTTC.

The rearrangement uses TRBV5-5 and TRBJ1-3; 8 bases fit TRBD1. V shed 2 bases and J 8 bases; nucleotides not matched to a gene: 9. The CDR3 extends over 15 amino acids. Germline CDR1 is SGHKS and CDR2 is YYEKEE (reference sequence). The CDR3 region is CASSFRAGGEYTIYF. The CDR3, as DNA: TGTGCCAGCAGCTTTAGGGCAGGGGGCGAGTACACCATATATTTT. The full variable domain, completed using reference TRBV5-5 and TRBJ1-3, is DAGVTQSPTHLIKTRGQQVTLRCSPISGHKSVSWYQQVLGQGPQFIFQYYEKEERGRGNFPDRFSARQFPNYSSELNVNALLLGDSALYLCASSFRAGGEYTIYFGEGSWLTVV.

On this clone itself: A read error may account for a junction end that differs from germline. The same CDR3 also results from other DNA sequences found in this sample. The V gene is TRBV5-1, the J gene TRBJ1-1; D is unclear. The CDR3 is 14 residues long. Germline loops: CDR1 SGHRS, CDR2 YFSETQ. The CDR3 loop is CASSLGPTNTEAFF. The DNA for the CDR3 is TGCGCCAGCAGCTTAGGGCCGACGAACACTGAGGCTTTCTTT.

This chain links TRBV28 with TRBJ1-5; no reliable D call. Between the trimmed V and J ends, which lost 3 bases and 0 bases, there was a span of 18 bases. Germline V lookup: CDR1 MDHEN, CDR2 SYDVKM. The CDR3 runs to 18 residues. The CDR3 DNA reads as TGTGCCAGCAGTTTCTTCCCCTCCACAGACCGTAGCAATCAGCCCCAGCATTTT. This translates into CASSFFPSTDRSNQPQHF.

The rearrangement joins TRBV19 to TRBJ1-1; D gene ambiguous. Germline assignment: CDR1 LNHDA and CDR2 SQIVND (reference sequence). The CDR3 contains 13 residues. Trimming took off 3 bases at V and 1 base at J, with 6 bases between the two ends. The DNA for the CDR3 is TGTGCCAGTAGTATGTCTAGGAACACTGAAGCTTTCTTT. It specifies CASSMSRNTEAFF.

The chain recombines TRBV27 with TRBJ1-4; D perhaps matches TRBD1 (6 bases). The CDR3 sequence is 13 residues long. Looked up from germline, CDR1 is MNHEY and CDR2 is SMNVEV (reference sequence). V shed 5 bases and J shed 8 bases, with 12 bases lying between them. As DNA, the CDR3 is TGTGCCAGCAGTACAGGGTTAGGCGAAAAACTGTTTTTT. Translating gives CASSTGLGEKLFF.

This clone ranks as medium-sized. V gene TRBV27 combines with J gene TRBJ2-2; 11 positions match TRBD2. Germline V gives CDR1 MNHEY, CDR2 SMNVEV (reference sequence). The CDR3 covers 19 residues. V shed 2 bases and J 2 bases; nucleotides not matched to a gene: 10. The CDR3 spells CASSLVGSGRALNTGELFF. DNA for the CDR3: TGTGCCAGCAGTTTAGTCGGTAGCGGGAGGGCCCTAAACACCGGGGAGCTGTTTTTT.

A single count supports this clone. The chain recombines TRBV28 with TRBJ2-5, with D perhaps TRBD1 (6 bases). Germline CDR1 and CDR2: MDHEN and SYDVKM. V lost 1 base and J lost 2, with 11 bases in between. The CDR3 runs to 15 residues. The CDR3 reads CASSLSGTLQETQYF. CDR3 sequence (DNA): TGTGCCAGCAGTTTATCCGGGACACTACAAGAGACCCAGTACTTC.

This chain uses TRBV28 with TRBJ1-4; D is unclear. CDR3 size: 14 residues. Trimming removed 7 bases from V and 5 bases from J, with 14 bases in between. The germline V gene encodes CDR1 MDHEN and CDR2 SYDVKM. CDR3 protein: CASKSGGRNEKLFF. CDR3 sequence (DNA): TGTGCCAGCAAATCAGGAGGGAGGAATGAAAAACTGTTTTTT.

CDR3 loop: CASRATSGGFYEQYF. The DNA of the CDR3 is TGCGCCAGCAGGGCGACTAGCGGGGGCTTCTACGAGCAGTACTTC. The chain employs TRBV10-1 and TRBJ2-7; 12 nucleotides match TRBD2. The V segment lost 6 bases and the J segment 3 bases; nucleotides outside the gene matches: 6. The CDR3 is 15 amino acids. CDR1 is WNHNN, CDR2 SYGVQD, per germline (reference sequence).

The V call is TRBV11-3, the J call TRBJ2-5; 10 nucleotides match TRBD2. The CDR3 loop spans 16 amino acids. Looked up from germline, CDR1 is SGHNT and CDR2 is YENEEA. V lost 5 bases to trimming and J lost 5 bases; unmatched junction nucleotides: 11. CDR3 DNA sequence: TGTGCCAGCAGCAAATTTCTAGCGGGAGCGGTGGAGACCCAGTACTTC. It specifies CASSKFLAGAVETQYF.

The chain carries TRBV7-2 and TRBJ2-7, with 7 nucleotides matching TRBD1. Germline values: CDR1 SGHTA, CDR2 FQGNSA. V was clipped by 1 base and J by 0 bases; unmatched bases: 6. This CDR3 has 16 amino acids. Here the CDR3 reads CASSLEDRLDSYEQYF. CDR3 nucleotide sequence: TGTGCCAGCAGCTTAGAGGACAGGTTGGACTCCTACGAGCAGTACTTC.

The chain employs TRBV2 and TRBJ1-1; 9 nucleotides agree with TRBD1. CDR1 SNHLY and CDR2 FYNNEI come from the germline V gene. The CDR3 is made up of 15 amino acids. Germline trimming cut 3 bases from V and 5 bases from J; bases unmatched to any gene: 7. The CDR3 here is CASSDSDRGGTEAFF. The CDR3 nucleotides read TGTGCCAGCAGTGATTCGGACAGGGGAGGAACTGAAGCTTTCTTT.

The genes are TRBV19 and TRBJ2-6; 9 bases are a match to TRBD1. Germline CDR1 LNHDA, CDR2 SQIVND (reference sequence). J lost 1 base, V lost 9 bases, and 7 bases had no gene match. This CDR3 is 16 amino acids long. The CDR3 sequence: CASQTGGISGANVLTF. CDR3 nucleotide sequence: TGTGCCAGCCAGACAGGGGGGATTTCTGGGGCCAACGTCCTGACTTTC.

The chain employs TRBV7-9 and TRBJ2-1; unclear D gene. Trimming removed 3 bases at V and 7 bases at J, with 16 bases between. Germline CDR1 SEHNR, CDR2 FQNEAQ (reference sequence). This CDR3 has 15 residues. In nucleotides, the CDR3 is TGTGCCAGCAGCTTCATTCCCAGTGCGTGGAATGAGCAGTTCTTC. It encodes CASSFIPSAWNEQFF.